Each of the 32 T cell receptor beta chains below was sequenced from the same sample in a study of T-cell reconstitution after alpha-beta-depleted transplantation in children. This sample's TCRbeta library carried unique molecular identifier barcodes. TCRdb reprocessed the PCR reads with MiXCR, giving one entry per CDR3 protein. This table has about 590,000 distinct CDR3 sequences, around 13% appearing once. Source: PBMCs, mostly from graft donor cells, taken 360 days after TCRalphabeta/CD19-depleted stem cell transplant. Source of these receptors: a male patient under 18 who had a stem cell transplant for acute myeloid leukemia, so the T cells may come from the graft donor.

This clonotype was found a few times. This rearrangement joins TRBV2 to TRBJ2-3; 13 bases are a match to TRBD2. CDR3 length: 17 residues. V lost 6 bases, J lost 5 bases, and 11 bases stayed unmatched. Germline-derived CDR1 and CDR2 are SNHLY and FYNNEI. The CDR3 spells CASRALAGGTPGDTQYF. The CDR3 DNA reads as TGTGCCAGCAGAGCACTAGCGGGAGGGACCCCCGGAGATACGCAGTATTTT. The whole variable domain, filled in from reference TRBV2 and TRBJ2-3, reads EPEVTQTPSHQVTQMGQEVILRCVPISNHLYFYWYRQILGQKVEFLVSFYNNEISEKSEIFDDQFSVERPDGSNFTLKIRSTKLEDSAMYFCASRALAGGTPGDTQYFGPGTRLTVL.

The DNA for the CDR3 is TGTGCCAGCAGCCCCAGTTTCGGCGAGCAGTACTTC. Its protein is CASSPSFGEQYF. This chain links TRBV7-2 with TRBJ2-7; D gene unclear. The germline V gene has CDR1 SGHTA and CDR2 FQGNSA. CDR3 length equals 12 residues. V lost 5 bases, J lost 6 bases, and 11 bases lay in between.

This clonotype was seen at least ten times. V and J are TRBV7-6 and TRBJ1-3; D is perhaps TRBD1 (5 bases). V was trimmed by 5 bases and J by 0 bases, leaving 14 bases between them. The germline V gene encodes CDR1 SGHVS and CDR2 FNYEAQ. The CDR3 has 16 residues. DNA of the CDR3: TGTGCCAGCAGCGAAGTAGGGGCGAGCTCTGGAAACACCATATATTTT. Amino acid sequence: CASSEVGASSGNTIYF.

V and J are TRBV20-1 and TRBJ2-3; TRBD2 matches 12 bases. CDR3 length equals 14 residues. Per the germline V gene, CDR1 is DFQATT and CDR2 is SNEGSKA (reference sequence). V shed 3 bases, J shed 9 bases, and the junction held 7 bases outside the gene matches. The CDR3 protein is CSASGLAGMKTQYF. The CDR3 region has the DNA TGCAGTGCTAGTGGACTAGCGGGAATGAAAACGCAGTATTTT.

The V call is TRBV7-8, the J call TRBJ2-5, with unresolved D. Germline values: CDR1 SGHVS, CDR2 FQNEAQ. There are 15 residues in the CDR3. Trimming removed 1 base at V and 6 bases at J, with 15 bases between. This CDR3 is CASSLVLAEPQTQYF. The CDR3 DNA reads TGTGCCAGCAGCTTAGTACTGGCAGAACCACAGACCCAGTACTTC.

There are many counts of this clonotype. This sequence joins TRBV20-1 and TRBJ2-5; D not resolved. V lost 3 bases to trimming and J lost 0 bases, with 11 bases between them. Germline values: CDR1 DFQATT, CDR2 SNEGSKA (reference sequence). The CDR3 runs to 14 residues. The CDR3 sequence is CSASGGRDQETQYF. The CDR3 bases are TGCAGTGCTAGCGGTGGGCGAGACCAAGAGACCCAGTACTTC.

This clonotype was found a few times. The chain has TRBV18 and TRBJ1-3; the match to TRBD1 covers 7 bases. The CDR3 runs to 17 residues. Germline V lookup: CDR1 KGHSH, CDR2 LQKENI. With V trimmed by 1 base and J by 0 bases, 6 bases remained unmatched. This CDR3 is CASSPLPGQFSGNTIYF. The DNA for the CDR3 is TGTGCCAGCTCACCACTGCCGGGACAGTTCTCTGGAAACACCATATATTTT.

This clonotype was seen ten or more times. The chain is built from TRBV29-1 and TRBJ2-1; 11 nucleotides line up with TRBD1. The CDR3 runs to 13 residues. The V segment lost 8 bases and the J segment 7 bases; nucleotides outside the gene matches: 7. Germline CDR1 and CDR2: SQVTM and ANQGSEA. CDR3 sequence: CSSGTGGVNEQFF. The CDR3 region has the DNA TGCAGCTCAGGGACAGGGGGTGTAAATGAGCAGTTCTTC.

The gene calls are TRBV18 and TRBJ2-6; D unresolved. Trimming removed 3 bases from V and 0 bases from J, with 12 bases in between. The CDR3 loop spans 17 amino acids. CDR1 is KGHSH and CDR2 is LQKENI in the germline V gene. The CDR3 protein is CASSPTHTPSGANVLTF. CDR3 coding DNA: TGTGCCAGCTCACCGACACATACACCCTCTGGGGCCAACGTCCTGACTTTC.

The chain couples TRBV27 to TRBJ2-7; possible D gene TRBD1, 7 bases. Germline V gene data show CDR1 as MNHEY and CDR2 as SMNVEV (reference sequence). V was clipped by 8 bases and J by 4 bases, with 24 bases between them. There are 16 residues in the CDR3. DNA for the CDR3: TGTGCCAGCCGACGCAGGGGGGACCCTAACCTTTACGAGCAGTACTTC. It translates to CASRRRGDPNLYEQYF.

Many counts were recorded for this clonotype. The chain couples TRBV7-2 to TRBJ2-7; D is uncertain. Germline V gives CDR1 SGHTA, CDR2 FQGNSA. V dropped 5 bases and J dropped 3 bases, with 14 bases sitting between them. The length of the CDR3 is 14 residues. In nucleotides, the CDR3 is TGTGCCAGCAGCCCTTTTGTGGGAAACTACGAGCAGTACTTC. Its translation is CASSPFVGNYEQYF. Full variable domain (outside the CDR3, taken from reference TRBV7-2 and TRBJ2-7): GAGVSQSPSNKVTEKGKDVELRCDPISGHTALYWYRQSLGQGLEFLIYFQGNSAPDKSGLPSDRFSAERTGGSVSTLTIQRTQQEDSAVYLCASSPFVGNYEQYFGPGTRLTVT.

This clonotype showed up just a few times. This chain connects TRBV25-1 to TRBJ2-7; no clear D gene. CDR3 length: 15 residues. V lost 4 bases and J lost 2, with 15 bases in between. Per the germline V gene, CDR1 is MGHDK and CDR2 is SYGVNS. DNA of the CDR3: TGTGCCAGCAGTGGAGGTCCTCCCCAGCCCTACGAGCAGTACTTC. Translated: CASSGGPPQPYEQYF.

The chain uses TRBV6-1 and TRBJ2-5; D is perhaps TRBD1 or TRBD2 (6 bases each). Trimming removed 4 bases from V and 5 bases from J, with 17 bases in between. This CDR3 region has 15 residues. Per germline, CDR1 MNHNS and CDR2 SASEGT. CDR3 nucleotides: TGTGCCAGCAGTGGCCTGAGGTGGGGGGCTGAGACCCAGTACTTC. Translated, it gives CASSGLRWGAETQYF.

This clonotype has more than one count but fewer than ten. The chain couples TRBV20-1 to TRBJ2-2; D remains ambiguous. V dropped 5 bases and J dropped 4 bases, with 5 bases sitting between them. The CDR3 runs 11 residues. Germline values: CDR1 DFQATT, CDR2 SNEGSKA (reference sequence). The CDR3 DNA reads TGCAGTGCTGAGGCCACCGGGGAGCTGTTTTTT. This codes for CSAEATGELFF.

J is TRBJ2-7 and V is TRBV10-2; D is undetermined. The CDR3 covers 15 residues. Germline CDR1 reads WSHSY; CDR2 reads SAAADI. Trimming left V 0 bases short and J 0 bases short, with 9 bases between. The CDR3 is CASSESNTFSYEQYF. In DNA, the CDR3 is TGCGCCAGCAGTGAGTCTAATACCTTCTCCTACGAGCAGTACTTC.

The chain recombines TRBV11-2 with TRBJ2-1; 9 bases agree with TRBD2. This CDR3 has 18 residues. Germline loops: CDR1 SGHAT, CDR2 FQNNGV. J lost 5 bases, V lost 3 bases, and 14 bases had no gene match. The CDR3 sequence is CASSFSPSGLARNNEQFF. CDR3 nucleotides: TGTGCCAGCAGCTTCAGTCCTTCAGGACTAGCGAGGAACAATGAGCAGTTCTTC.

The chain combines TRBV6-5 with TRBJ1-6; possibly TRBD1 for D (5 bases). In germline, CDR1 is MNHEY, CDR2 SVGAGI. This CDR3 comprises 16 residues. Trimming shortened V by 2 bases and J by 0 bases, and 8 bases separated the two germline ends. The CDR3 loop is CASSYGGFSYNSPLHF. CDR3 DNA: TGTGCCAGCAGTTACGGGGGGTTCTCCTATAATTCACCCCTCCACTTT.

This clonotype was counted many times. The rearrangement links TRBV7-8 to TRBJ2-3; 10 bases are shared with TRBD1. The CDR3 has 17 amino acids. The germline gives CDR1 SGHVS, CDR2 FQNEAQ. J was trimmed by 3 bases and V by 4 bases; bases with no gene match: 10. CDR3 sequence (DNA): TGTGCCAGCAGCTCGGACAGGGGGTTGGAGAGAACAGATACGCAGTATTTT. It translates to CASSSDRGLERTDTQYF.

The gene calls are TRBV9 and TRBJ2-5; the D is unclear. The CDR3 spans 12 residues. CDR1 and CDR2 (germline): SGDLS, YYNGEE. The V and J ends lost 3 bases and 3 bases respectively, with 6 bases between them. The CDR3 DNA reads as TGTGCCAGCAGCGAAGTGGAAGAGACCCAGTACTTC. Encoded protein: CASSEVEETQYF.

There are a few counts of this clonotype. The CDR3, as DNA: TGTGCCAGCAGTTTACAGGCAGGGGGTAGCTACGAGCAGTACTTC. Residues: CASSLQAGGSYEQYF. The gene calls are TRBV12-3 or TRBV12-4 and TRBJ2-7; 7 bases map to TRBD1. The CDR3 covers 15 residues. Unmatched junction bases numbered 7, after V lost 2 bases and J lost 3 bases.

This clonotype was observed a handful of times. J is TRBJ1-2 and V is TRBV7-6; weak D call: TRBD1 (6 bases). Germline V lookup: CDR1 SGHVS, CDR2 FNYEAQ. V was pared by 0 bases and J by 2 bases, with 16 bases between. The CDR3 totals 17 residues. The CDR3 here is CASSLATPSGANYGYTF. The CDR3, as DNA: TGTGCCAGCAGCTTAGCCACCCCTTCGGGGGCGAACTATGGCTACACCTTC.

CDR3 in DNA: TGTGCCAGCAGCTACCCTCCGTCTAATTCACCCCTCCACTTT. The encoded protein is CASSYPPSNSPLHF. This chain joins TRBV5-6 and TRBJ1-6, with unresolved D. Trimming removed 3 bases from V and 6 bases from J, with 10 bases in between. The V gene's germline CDR1 is SGHDT and CDR2 YYEEEE. The CDR3 extends over 14 amino acids.

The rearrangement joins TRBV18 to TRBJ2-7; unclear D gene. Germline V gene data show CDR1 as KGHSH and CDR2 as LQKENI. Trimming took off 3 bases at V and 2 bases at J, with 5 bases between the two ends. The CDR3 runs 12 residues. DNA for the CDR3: TGTGCCAGCTCACCGTCCACCTACGAGCAGTACGTC. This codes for CASSPSTYEQYV.

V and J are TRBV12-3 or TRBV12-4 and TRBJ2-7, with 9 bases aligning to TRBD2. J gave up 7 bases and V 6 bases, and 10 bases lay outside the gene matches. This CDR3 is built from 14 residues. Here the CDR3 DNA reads TGTGCCAGCAGGATAGCGGGAGCTTCGAGGGAGCAGTACTTC. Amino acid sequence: CASRIAGASREQYF.

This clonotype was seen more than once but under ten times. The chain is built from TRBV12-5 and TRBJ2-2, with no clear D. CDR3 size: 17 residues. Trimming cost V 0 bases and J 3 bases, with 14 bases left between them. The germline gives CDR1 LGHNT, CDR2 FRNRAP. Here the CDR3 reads CASGLVQTVADTGELFF. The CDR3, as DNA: TGTGCTAGTGGTTTGGTACAAACGGTGGCGGACACCGGGGAGCTGTTTTTT.

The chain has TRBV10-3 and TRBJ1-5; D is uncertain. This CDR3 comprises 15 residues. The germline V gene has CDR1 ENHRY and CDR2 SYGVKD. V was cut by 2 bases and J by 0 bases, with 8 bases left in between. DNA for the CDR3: TGTGCCATCAGTGAGGGACGGCATAGCAATCAGCCCCAGCATTTT. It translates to CAISEGRHSNQPQHF.

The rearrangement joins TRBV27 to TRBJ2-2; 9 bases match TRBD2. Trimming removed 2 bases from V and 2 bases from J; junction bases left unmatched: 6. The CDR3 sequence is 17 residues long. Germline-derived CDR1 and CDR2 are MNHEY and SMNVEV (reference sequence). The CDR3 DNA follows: TGTGCCAGCAGTTTAACCCCTAGCGGGATAAACACCGGGGAGCTGTTTTTT. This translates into CASSLTPSGINTGELFF.

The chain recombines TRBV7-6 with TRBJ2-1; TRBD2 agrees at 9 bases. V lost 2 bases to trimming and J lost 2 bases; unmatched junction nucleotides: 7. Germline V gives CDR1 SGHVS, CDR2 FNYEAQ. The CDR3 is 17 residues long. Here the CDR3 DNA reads TGTGCCAGCAGCTTACCGAGACTAGCGGACCCCTACAATGAGCAGTTCTTC. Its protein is CASSLPRLADPYNEQFF.

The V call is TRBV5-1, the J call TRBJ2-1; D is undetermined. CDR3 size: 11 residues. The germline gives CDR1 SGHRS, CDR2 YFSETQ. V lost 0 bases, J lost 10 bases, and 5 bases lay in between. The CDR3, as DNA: TGCGCCAGCAGCTTGGCGAAGGAGCAGTTCTTC. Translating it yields CASSLAKEQFF.

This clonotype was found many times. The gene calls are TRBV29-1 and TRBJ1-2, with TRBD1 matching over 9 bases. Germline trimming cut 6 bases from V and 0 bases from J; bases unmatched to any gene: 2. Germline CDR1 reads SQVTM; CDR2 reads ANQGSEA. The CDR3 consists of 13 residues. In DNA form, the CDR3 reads TGCAGCGTGGGGACAGGGACTAACTATGGCTACACCTTC. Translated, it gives CSVGTGTNYGYTF.

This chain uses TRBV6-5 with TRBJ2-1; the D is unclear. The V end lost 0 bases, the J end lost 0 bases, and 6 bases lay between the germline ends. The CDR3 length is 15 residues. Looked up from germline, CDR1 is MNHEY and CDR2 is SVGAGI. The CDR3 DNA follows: TGTGCCAGCAGTTACTCGACCAACTCCTACAATGAGCAGTTCTTC. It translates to CASSYSTNSYNEQFF.

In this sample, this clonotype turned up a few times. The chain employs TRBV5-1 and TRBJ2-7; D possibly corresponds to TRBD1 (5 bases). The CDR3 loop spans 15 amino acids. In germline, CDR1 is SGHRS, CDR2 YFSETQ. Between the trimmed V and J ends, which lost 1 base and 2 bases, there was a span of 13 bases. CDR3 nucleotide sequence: TGCGCCAGCAGCTTGACTCTCCAGGGAACCTACGAGCAGTACTTC. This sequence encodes CASSLTLQGTYEQYF.